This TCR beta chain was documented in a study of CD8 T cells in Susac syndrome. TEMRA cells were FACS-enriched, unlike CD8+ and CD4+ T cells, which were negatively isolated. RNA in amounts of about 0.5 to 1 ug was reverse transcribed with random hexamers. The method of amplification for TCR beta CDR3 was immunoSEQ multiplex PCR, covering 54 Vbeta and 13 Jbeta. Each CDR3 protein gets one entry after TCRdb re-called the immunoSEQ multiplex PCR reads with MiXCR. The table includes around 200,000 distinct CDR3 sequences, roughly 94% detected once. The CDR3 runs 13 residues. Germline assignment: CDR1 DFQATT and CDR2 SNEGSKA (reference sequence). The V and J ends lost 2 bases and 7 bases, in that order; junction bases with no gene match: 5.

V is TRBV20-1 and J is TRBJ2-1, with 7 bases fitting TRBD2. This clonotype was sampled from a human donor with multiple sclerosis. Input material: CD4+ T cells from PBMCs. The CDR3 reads CSARMTSTNEQFF. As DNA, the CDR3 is TGCAGTGCTAGAATGACTAGCACGAATGAGCAGTTCTTC.